These T cell receptor beta chains were read from a single sample in a study of blood T cell repertoires in COVID-19. The data were produced by immunoSEQ multiplex PCR, yet TCRdb's version contains in-frame clones alone and is incomplete. The data show over 65,000 clones, roughly 88% seen once. Sequencing was performed on peripheral blood. These receptors originate from a woman aged 55-69 years with acute or convalescent COVID-19. Both conserved end residues are part of each CDR3. A D gene is named only where the DNA matches it firmly. Clone sizes are given selectively: once, few, many, or a class where the clone is expanded.

D gene,J gene,V gene,clone size,CDR3 DNA,CDR3 protein
TRBD2,TRBJ2-3,TRBV5-4,-,TGTGCCAGCAGCACGAGCGGGAGGACCCGCACAGATACGCAGTATTTT,CASSTSGRTRTDTQYF
TRBD1,TRBJ1-2,TRBV7-2,-,TGTGCCAGCAGCCCCCCAGGGGGCGCCCTGGTAGGCTACACCTTC,CASSPPGGALVGYTF
TRBD1,TRBJ1-1,TRBV18,once,TGTGCCAGCTCACACCTTGACAGGGCAGGAGAAGCTTTCTTT,CASSHLDRAGEAFF
-,TRBJ2-5,TRBV15,-,TGTGCCACCAGCGGGGGACTTGGAAACCTTCTAGCCCGAAGGGTCAACTTC,CATSGGLGNLLARRVNF
-,TRBJ1-2,TRBV2,-,TGTGCCAGCAGTGACGAGTCGAACTATGGCTACACCTTC,CASSDESNYGYTF
TRBD2,TRBJ2-3,TRBV9,once,TGTGCCAGCAGCGTAGCAGCGGGGGGGCCGAGAGATACGCAGTATTTT,CASSVAAGGPRDTQYF
-,TRBJ2-1,TRBV19,few,TGTGCCAGTAGTATAGCAGGGGTATACAATGAGCAGTTCTTC,CASSIAGVYNEQFF
TRBD2,TRBJ2-5,TRBV7-2,-,TGTGCCAGCAGTCATTTGACTAGCGGGGGGCCGGAGACCCAGTACTTC,CASSHLTSGGPETQYF
TRBD1,TRBJ1-2,TRBV19,-,TGTGCCAGTAGTACGGGACAGTGGTATGGCTACACCTTC,CASSTGQWYGYTF
TRBD2,TRBJ2-1,TRBV27,-,TGTGCCAGCAGTTTTTCCTTACTAGCGGCAAACTACAATGAGCAGTTCTTC,CASSFSLLAANYNEQFF
-,TRBJ2-1,TRBV25-1,-,TGTGCCAGCAGTGAATATCGGTTTGCGGCCAATGAGCAGTTCTTC,CASSEYRFAANEQFF
-,TRBJ1-4,TRBV6-2/TRBV6-3,-,TGTGCCAGCAGTTACTCGATCTCGGAGGGGGAAAAACTGTTTTTT,CASSYSISEGEKLFF
TRBD1,TRBJ1-2,TRBV4-1,once,TGCGCCAGCAGCCAATTTTCCGGGACAGGGGGTTACACCTTC,CASSQFSGTGGYTF
-,TRBJ2-2,TRBV11-3,-,TGTGCCAGCAGCTTAACATGGAGGGGAGGCACCGGGAAGCTGTTTTTT,CASSLTWRGGTGKLFF
-,TRBJ1-1,TRBV19,-,TGTGCCAGTACCTCATTGGGGTGGGGACAAAACACTGAAGCTTTCTTT,CASTSLGWGQNTEAFF
-,TRBJ1-5,TRBV7-2,few,TGTGCCAGCAGCTCCACAGGGCAGCAGCCCCAGCATTTT,CASSSTGQQPQHF
TRBD1,TRBJ2-5,TRBV28,-,TGTGCCAGCAGTTCACTACCTGCCCCGACCGGGACAGGGGCAGAAGAGACCCAGTACTTC,CASSSLPAPTGTGAEETQYF
-,TRBJ1-3,TRBV6-2/TRBV6-3,-,TGTGCCAGCAGCCGACACGTCTCTGGAAACACCATATATTTT,CASSRHVSGNTIYF
TRBD1,TRBJ2-1,TRBV6-5,-,TGTGCCAGCAGTTACAGCGGGACAGGGGGGAATGAGCAGTTCTTC,CASSYSGTGGNEQFF
-,TRBJ2-1,TRBV5-1,-,TGCGCCAGCAGGTTCCAGGGGACGTACAATGAGCAGTTCTTC,CASRFQGTYNEQFF
TRBD2,TRBJ2-2,TRBV5-1,-,TGCGCCAGCAGCCCCGGGACTACCACCCGCGGGGAGCTGTTTTTT,CASSPGTTTRGELFF
TRBD1,TRBJ1-6,TRBV19,few,TGTGCCAGTAGTATCGGAGCAGGGGGCGGATCACCCCTCCACTTT,CASSIGAGGGSPLHF
-,TRBJ1-5,TRBV10-1,-,TGCGCCAGCAGTGAGTCGCGGAGGGCGGATCAGCCCCAGCATTTT,CASSESRRADQPQHF
TRBD2,TRBJ2-5,TRBV19,-,TGTGCCAGTAGCATTTTGCCGTCTAGCGGGAGTAAGGAGACCCAGTACTTC,CASSILPSSGSKETQYF
TRBD2,TRBJ2-5,TRBV6-1,-,TGTGCCAGCAGTGAAGTGGGAGCGGGGGGGCTTCAGTACTTC,CASSEVGAGGLQYF
-,TRBJ1-4,TRBV21-1,-,TGTGCCAGCAGCAGTTTAATGGGACTTAATGAAAAACTGTTTTTT,CASSSLMGLNEKLFF
TRBD1,TRBJ2-5,TRBV10-3,-,TGTGCCATCAGTGAGCGTTACAGGGGACAAGAGACCCAGTACTTC,CAISERYRGQETQYF